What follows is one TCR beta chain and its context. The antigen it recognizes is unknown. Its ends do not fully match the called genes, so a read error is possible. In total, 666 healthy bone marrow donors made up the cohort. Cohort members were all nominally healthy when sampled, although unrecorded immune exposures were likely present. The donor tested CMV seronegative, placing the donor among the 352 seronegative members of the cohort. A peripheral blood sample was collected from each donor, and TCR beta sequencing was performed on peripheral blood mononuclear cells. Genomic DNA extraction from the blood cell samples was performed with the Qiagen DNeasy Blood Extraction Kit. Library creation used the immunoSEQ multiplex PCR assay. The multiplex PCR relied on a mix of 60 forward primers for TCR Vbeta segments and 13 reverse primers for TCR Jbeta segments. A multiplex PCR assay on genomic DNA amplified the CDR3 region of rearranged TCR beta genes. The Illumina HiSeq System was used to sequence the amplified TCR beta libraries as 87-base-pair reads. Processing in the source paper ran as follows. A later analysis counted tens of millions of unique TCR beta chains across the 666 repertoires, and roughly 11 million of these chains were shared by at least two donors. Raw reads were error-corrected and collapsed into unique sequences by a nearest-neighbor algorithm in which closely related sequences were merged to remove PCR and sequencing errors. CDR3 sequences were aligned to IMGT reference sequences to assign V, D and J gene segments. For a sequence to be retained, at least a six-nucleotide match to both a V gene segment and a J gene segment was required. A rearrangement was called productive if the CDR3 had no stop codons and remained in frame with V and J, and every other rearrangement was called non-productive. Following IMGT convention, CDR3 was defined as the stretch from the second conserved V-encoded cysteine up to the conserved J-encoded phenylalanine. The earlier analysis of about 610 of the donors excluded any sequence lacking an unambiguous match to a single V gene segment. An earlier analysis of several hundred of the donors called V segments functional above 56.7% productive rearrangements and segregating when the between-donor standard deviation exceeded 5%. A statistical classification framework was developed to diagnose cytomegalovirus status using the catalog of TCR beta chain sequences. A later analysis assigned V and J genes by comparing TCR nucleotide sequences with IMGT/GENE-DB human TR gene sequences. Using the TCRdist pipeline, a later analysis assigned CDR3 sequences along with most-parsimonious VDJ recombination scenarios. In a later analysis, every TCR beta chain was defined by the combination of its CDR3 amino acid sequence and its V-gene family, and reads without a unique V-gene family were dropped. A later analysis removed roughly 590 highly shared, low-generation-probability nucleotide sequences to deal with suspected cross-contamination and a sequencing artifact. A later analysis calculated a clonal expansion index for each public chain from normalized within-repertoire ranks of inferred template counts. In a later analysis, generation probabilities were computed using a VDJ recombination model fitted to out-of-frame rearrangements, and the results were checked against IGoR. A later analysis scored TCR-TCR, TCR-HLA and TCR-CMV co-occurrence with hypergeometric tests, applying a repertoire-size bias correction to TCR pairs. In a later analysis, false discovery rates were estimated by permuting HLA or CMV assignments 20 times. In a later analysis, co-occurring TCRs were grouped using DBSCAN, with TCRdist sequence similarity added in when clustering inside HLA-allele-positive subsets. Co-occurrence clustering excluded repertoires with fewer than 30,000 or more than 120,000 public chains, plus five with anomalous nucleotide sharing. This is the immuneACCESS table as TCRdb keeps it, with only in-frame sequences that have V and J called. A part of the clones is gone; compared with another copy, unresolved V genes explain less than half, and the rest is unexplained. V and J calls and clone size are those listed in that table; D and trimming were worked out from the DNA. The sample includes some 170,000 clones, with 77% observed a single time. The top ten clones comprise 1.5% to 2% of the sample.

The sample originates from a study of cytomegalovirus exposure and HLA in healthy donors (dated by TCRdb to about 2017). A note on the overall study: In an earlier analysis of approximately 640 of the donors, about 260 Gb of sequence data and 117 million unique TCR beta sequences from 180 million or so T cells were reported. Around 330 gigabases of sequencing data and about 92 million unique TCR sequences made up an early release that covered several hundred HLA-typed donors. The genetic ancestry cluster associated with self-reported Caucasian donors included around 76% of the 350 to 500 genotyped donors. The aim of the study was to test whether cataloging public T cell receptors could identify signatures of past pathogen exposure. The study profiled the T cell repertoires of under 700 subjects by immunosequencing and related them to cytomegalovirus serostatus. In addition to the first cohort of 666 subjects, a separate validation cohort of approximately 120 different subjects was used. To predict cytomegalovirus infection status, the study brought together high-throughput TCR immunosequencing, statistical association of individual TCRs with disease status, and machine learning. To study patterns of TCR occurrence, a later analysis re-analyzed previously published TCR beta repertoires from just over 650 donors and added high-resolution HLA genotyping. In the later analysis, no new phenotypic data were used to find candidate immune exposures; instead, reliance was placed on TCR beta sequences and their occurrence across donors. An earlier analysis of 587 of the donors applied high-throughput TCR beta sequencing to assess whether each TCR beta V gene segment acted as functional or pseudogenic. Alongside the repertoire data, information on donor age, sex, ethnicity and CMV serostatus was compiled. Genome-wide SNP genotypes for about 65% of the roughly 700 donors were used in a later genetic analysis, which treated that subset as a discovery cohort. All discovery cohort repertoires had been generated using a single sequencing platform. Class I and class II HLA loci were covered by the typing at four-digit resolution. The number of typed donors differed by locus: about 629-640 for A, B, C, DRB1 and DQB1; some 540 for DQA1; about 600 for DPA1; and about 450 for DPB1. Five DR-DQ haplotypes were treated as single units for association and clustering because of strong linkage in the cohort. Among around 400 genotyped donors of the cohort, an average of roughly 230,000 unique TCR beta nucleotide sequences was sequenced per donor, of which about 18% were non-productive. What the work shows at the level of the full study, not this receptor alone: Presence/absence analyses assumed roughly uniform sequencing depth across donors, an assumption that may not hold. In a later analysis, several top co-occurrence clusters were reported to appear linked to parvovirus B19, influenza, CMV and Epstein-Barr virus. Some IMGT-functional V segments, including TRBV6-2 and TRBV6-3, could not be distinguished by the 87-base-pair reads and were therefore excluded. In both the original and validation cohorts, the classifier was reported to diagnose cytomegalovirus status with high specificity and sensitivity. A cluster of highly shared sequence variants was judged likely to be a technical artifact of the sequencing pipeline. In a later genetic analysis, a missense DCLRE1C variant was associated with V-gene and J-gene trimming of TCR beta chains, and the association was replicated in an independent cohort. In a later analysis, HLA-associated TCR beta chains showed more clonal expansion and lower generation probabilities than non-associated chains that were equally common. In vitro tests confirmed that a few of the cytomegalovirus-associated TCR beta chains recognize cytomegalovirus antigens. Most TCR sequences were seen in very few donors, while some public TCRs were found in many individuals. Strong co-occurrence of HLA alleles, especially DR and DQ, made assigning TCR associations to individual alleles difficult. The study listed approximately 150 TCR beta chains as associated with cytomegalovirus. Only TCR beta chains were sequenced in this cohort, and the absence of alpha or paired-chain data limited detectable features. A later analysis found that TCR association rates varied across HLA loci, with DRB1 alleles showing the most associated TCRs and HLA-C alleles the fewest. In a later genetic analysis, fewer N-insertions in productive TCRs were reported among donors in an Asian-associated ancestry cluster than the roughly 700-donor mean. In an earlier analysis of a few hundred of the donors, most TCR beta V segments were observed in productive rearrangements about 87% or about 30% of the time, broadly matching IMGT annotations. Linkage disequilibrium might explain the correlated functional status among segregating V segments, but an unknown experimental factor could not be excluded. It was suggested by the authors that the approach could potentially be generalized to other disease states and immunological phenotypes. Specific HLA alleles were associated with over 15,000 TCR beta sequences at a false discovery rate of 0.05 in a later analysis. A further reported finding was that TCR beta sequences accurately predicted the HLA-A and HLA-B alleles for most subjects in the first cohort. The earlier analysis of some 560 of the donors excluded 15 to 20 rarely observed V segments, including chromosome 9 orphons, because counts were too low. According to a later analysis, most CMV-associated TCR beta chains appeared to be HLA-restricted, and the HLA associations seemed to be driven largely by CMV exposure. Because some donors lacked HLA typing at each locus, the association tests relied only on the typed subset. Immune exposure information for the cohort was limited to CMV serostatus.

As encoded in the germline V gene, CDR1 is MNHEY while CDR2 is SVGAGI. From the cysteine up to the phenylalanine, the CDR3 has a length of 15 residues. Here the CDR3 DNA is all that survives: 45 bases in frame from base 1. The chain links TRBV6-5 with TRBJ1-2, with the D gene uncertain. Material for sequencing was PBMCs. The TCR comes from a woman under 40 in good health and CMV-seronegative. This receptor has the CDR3 CASTNVGVWSYGYPF. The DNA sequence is TGTGCCAGCACCAACGTCGGGGTTTGGTCCTATGGCTACCCCTTC.